This T cell receptor (beta chain) was profiled in a study of identical twins. The CDR3 is 19 amino acids. The V segment lost 0 bases and the J segment 6 bases; nucleotides outside the gene matches: 14. The germline gives CDR1 DFQATT, CDR2 SNEGSKA (reference sequence). This clonotype showed up many times. From the 5' RACE reads, TCRdb called clonotypes with MiXCR, one entry per CDR3 protein. The data contain about 660,000 distinct CDR3 sequences, more than 6.5% of them singletons. The sample was also reused in another study, on yellow fever vaccine responses in identical twins.

The chain carries TRBV20-1 and TRBJ2-2; 12 bases align to TRBD1. The material sequenced was PBMCs. The TCR comes from a woman between 18 and 29 years old in good health. Here the CDR3 DNA reads TGCAGTGCTAGAGAGATAGGGACAGGGGGCAAGTTTTTACCCGGGGAGCTGTTTTTT. This sequence encodes CSAREIGTGGKFLPGELFF.